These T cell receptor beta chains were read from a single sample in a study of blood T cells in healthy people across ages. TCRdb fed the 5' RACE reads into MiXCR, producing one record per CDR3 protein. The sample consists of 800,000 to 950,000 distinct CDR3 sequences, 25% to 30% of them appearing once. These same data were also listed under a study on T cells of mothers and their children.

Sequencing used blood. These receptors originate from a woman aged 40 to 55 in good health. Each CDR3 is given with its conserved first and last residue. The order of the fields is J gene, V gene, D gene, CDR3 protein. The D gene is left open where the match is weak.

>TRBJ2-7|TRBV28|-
CASSFFGTGLGEQYF
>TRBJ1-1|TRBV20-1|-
CSARDSSLGNTEAFF
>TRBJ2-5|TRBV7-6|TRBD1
CASSLSGQGARGETQYF
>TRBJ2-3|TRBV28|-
CASSPGLIGTDTQYF
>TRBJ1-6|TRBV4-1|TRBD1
CASSHRDSSRSPLHF
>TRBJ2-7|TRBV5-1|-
CASTPQPTGSSSYEQYF
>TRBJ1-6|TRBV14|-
CASSQDLAGIYNSPLHF
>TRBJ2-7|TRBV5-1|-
CASSLPRAHSTHEQYF
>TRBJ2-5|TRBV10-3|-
CAISESNPVRPETQYF
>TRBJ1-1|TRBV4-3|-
CASSQVRSGKDTEAFF
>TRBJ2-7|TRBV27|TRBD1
CASSFWDSLYEQYF
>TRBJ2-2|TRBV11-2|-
CASSLEVRSNTGELFF
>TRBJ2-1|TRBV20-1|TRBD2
CSAHHPGLASETQFF
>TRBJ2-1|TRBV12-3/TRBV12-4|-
CASRFNGGRTYNEQFF
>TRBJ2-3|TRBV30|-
CAFTPLDTDTQYF
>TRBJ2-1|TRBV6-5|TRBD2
CASSPLERGGLSQFF
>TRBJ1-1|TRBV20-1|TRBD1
CSVLSGGGTEAFF
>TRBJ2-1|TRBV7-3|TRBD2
CASSFGLAGGNEQFF
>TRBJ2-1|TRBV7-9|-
CASSLAFGGGEEQFF
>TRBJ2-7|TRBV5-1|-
CASSLGSSGRQYF
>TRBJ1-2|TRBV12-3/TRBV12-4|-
CASSLGDQGYGYTF
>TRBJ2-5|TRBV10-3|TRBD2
CAISEPGTSGQETQYF